This TCR beta chain was identified in a study of blood T cell repertoires in COVID-19 (dated by TCRdb to the early 2020s). In terms of the full investigation: Samples covering the acute and convalescent phases of COVID-19 were provided by collaborators in the United States, Italy and Spain. The material from the prospective study consisted of cDNA or gDNA derived from T cells, B-cell-depleted T cells, or PBMCs. The dataset comprised deeply sampled blood TCRbeta repertoires from subjects exposed to, actively infected with, or recovered from COVID-19. The repertoires were released in a freely available public database meant as a resource for research on the immune response to SARS-CoV-2. Samples came from the ongoing ImmuneRACE study (first 160 participants) plus 1,254 subjects from 6 global collaborators. Sample metadata almost always included a de-identified subject ID, COVID-19 status, age in years and sex. Where HLA class I and class II types were available, the types were taken from metadata supplied by the sample provider, not from assay-based typing. Overall study outcomes, separate from this receptor: The quantity of clinical and demographic metadata differed by source and by participant and was supplied without curation.

A second Seattle source provided samples from volunteer blood donors who had recovered from COVID-19. Whole blood was collected in K2EDTA tubes by collaborating institutions according to the institutions' own protocols. For TCRbeta analysis, collaborator samples were shipped as frozen whole blood, as isolated PBMCs, or as DNA extracted from either sample type. The immunoSEQ Assay, a bias-controlled multiplex PCR, was used to amplify TCRbeta CDR3 regions from genomic DNA. In the authors' own workflow: Within the assay, amplification of reference gene primers was used to estimate how many nucleated cells each sample contained. To quantify the absolute abundance of each unique TCRbeta CDR3 rearrangement, sequence reads were collapsed and filtered. For each sample, productive Simpson clonality was calculated as the square root of Simpson's diversity index over productive rearrangements. In its TCRdb copy, this immuneACCESS table keeps in-frame sequences only and misses some clones. Where compared with another copy, unresolved V genes explain less than half of these, and the others have no known cause. V and J calls and clone size follow that table, whereas D and trimming were derived from the DNA. A total of 240,000 or so clones appear in this sample, approximately 83% of them only once. The biggest ten clones account for 3% of the sample.

From cysteine to phenylalanine, the CDR3 is 11 amino acids long. Kept here is only the CDR3 DNA, which spans 33 bases and is read in frame from base 1. V lost 4 bases and J lost 6 bases, and the count of bases not matched to a germline gene is 0. CDR1 and CDR2, looked up from the germline V gene, are SGHTA and FQGTGA. This clone has a handful of counts. Its specific antigen is unknown. There are no base qualities to consult, and no much larger clone falls within one base. Distinct nucleotide sequences in the sample also encode this CDR3. Sequencing was done on a sample of peripheral blood. The chain links TRBV7-3 with TRBJ2-7; 7 central bases correspond to TRBD2. The TCR sequence derives from a woman aged 25-40 years who had recovered from COVID-19. The DNA sequence is given as TGTGCCAGCAGCTCGGGGGGCGAGCAGTACTTC. The resulting protein is CASSSGGEQYF.